These 25 T cell receptor beta chains originate from one sample sequenced in a study of blood T cells in healthy people across ages. Through a sample-barcoded 5' primer and a J-beta primer mix, a second PCR was run for roughly 6 to 11 cycles. Using its own MiXCR run on the 5' RACE reads, TCRdb lists one record per CDR3 protein. In the table there are fewer than 2,000,000 distinct CDR3 sequences, around 35% of which are singletons. Sample: blood. The source is a woman aged 30 to 39 in good health.

Worth noting for this clonotype: One end of the junction is discordant with germline, which a read error may explain. The chain recombines TRBV4-1 with TRBJ1-1; 8 positions match TRBD1. The CDR3 extends over 14 amino acids. Germline CDR1 reads MGHRA; CDR2 reads YSYEKL. The CDR3 loop reads CTSSLGTGNTEAFF. CDR3 in DNA: TGCACCAGCAGCCTCGGGACAGGAAACACTGAAGCTTTCTTT.

The genes are TRBV12-5 and TRBJ2-1; a possible D gene is TRBD2 (7 bases). Per the germline V gene, CDR1 is LGHNT and CDR2 is FRNRAP. V gave up 4 bases and J gave up 3 bases, with 10 bases separating them. The CDR3 covers 14 residues. CDR3 in amino acids: CASGSGGFYNEQFF. For the CDR3, the DNA is TGTGCTAGTGGTTCGGGGGGCTTCTACAATGAGCAGTTCTTC.

V is TRBV27 and J is TRBJ2-7; a possible D gene is TRBD1 (6 bases). The V end was cut by 6 bases, the J end by 0 bases, with 12 bases between. There are 14 residues in the CDR3. Germline CDR1 MNHEY, CDR2 SMNVEV (reference sequence). CDR3 loop: CASRGQLFSYEQYF. CDR3 nucleotides: TGTGCCAGCAGAGGACAGCTATTCTCCTACGAGCAGTACTTC.

This clonotype was observed many times. The chain is built from TRBV20-1 and TRBJ1-2; the D gene is possibly TRBD1 (6 bases). Germline CDR1 is DFQATT and CDR2 is SNEGSKA (reference sequence). The CDR3 runs to 14 residues. With 1 base removed from V and 7 bases from J, the gap between germline ends came to 16 bases. The CDR3 spells CSARGGETGRGYTF. CDR3 coding DNA: TGCAGTGCTAGAGGCGGTGAGACAGGTCGTGGCTACACCTTC.

The chain couples TRBV6-2 or TRBV6-3 to TRBJ1-5; D is unresolved. Germline CDR1 and CDR2: MNHEY and SVGEGT. The CDR3 runs 13 residues. V dropped 5 bases and J dropped 6 bases, with 11 bases sitting between them. CDR3 nucleotides: TGTGCCAGCAGTACGGTCGGAGGTCAGCCCCAGCATTTT. Its translation is CASSTVGGQPQHF.

This chain joins TRBV27 and TRBJ2-7; 8 bases line up with TRBD1. The junction had 4 bases not matched to a gene; V was cut back by 7 bases and J by 2 bases. This CDR3 is built from 13 residues. CDR1 is MNHEY and CDR2 is SMNVEV in the germline V gene (reference sequence). The CDR3 DNA is TGTGCCAGCAAGAGACAGGGGACCTACGAGCAGTACTTC. Protein sequence: CASKRQGTYEQYF.

This clonotype was counted between two and nine times. The chain links TRBV20-1 to TRBJ2-1; 8 nucleotides align to TRBD2. V was clipped by 2 bases and J by 3 bases; unmatched bases: 3. The CDR3 runs to 14 residues. Germline assignment: CDR1 DFQATT and CDR2 SNEGSKA (reference sequence). CDR3 sequence (DNA): TGCAGTGCTAGATTAGCGGGACTCTACAATGAGCAGTTCTTC. This translates into CSARLAGLYNEQFF.

This clonotype was seen only a few times. At one end the junction does not follow the germline gene, possibly because of a read error. The J gene is TRBJ2-1, the V gene TRBV4-1; TRBD2 might be the D (6 bases). The CDR3 loop spans 17 amino acids. Per the germline V gene, CDR1 is MGHRA and CDR2 is YSYEKL. CDR3 in amino acids: CTSSQPFGGTRGSFPFF. In DNA, the CDR3 is TGCACCAGCAGCCAACCCTTCGGGGGTACTCGAGGCTCTTTCCCGTTCTTC.

The V and J genes are TRBV3-1 and TRBJ2-2; the D gene is possibly TRBD2 (5 bases). Trimming left V 2 bases short and J 2 bases short, with 9 bases between. Germline V lookup: CDR1 LGHDT, CDR2 YNNKEL (reference sequence). The CDR3 totals 15 residues. CDR3 in DNA: TGTGCCAGCAGCCAACTAGCCTACAACACCGGGGAGCTGTTTTTT. Its protein is CASSQLAYNTGELFF.

This clonotype has a handful of counts. Compared with germline, one end of the junction differs, possibly owing to a read error. The chain joins TRBV5-6 to TRBJ2-4; the match to TRBD1 covers 7 bases. This CDR3 has 15 amino acids. Germline CDR1 is SGHDT and CDR2 is YYEEEE. In DNA form, the CDR3 reads TGTGCCAGCAGCTTGGGACAGGGCACCAAAAGCATTCAGTACTTC. Protein product: CASSLGQGTKSIQYF.

A remark on this clonotype: A much larger clone differs by one base, so this may be a read error. This chain joins TRBV10-3 and TRBJ2-7; 10 bases are a match to TRBD2. V lost 8 bases, J lost 0 bases, and 10 bases stayed unmatched. This CDR3 has 16 amino acids. Germline V gives CDR1 ENHRY, CDR2 SYGVKD. CDR3 sequence (DNA): TGTGCCATCTCAGACAGGCCTAGCGGGAGCTCCTACGAGCAGTACTTC. Translation gives CAISDRPSGSSYEQYF.

This chain connects TRBV3-1 to TRBJ2-5; 8 positions match TRBD2. The J call may not be correct, given that the DNA end is closer to TRBJ2-7. Germline CDR1 reads LGHDT; CDR2 reads YNNKEL (reference sequence). The CDR3 has 14 amino acids. Here the CDR3 reads CASSHSGSNYEQYF. In nucleotides, the CDR3 is TGTGCCAGCAGCCACAGCGGGAGTAACTACGAGCAGTACTTC.

V usage is TRBV21-1 and J usage is TRBJ1-1. TRBV21-1 is termed a pseudogene. The CDR3 covers 13 residues. The CDR3 DNA reads TGTGCCAGCAGCAAAGTCCGGAGCACTGAAGCTTTCTTT. Amino acids: CASSKVRSTEAFF.

This clonotype was seen only a few times. V gene TRBV27 combines with J gene TRBJ2-5, with 12 bases matching TRBD1. The CDR3 runs 16 residues. Germline loops: CDR1 MNHEY, CDR2 SMNVEV (reference sequence). The trim removed 4 bases at V and 4 bases at J, leaving 7 bases unmatched. The CDR3 region has the DNA TGTGCCAGCAGTTCCCGGGGACAGGGGGCCCCAGAGACCCAGTACTTC. Translating it yields CASSSRGQGAPETQYF.

This chain uses TRBV10-3 with TRBJ2-3, with 8 bases lining up with TRBD1. This CDR3 has 13 amino acids. J lost 2 bases, V lost 8 bases, and 3 bases had no gene match. Germline assignment: CDR1 ENHRY and CDR2 SYGVKD. The CDR3 bases are TGTGCCATCCAGGGGGCGCCCACAGATACGCAGTATTTT. This gives the protein CAIQGAPTDTQYF.

The count of this clonotype is one. This chain connects TRBV5-1 to TRBJ2-7; D is perhaps TRBD1 (6 bases). Trimming took off 0 bases at V and 3 bases at J, with 16 bases between the two ends. The CDR3 is made up of 16 amino acids. Germline CDR1 SGHRS, CDR2 YFSETQ. The CDR3 here is CASSLAWTEPLYEQYF. DNA of the CDR3: TGCGCCAGCAGCTTGGCATGGACAGAACCCCTCTACGAGCAGTACTTC. Complete variable domain (other parts from reference TRBV5-1 and TRBJ2-7): KAGVTQTPRYLIKTRGQQVTLSCSPISGHRSVSWYQQTPGQGLQFLFEYFSETQRNKGNFPGRFSGRQFSNSRSEMNVSTLELGDSALYLCASSLAWTEPLYEQYFGPGTRLTVT.

The chain employs TRBV20-1 and TRBJ2-1; D tentatively fits TRBD1 or TRBD2 (5 bases each). The V end was cut by 3 bases, the J end by 4 bases, with 13 bases between. This CDR3 comprises 14 residues. CDR1 and CDR2 (germline): DFQATT, SNEGSKA (reference sequence). The CDR3 loop reads CSASWGPGYNEQFF. CDR3 DNA: TGCAGTGCTAGTTGGGGACCTGGATACAATGAGCAGTTCTTC.

This clonotype was seen only a few times. One end of the junction does not line up with germline, which may come from a read error. The gene calls are TRBV27 and TRBJ2-1; D unclear. This CDR3 is built from 14 residues. The germline V gene has CDR1 MNHEY and CDR2 SMNVEV (reference sequence). DNA for the CDR3: TGTGCCAGCAGTCCCGTGGGTGGATACAGTGAGCAGTTCTTC. This encodes CASSPVGGYSEQFF.

J is TRBJ2-5 and V is TRBV7-2, with TRBD2 identical over 13 bases. The CDR3 sequence is 14 residues long. Germline assignment: CDR1 SGHTA and CDR2 FQGNSA. The J segment lost 8 bases and the V segment lost 1 base, leaving 1 base of the junction unmatched. CDR3: CASSLGLAGGTQYF. CDR3 DNA sequence: TGTGCCAGCAGCTTAGGACTAGCGGGAGGTACCCAGTACTTC.

In its sample, this clonotype was seen many times. The chain uses TRBV12-3 or TRBV12-4 and TRBJ2-6; no clear D gene. V was trimmed by 5 bases and J by 0 bases, leaving 5 bases between them. There are 14 residues in the CDR3. CDR3 DNA: TGTGCCAGCAGTACGCTCTCTGGGGCCAACGTCCTGACTTTC. Translation: CASSTLSGANVLTF.

The chain recombines TRBV2 with TRBJ2-1, with TRBD2 matching 9 bases. This CDR3 has 16 amino acids. V was clipped by 0 bases and J by 9 bases; unmatched bases: 9. The germline V gene has CDR1 SNHLY and CDR2 FYNNEI. The CDR3 DNA reads TGTGCCAGCAGTGAAGCGCGGCTAGCGGGGAAGGGTGAGCAGTTCTTC. It encodes CASSEARLAGKGEQFF.

In this sample, this clonotype turned up a few times. The DNA for the CDR3 is TGCAGTGCTAGAGCCCCGGGCGGGGTGCTCCAAGAGACCCAGTACTTC. This sequence encodes CSARAPGGVLQETQYF. This chain links TRBV20-1 with TRBJ2-5; D may be TRBD2 (6 bases). The V gene lost 1 base and the J gene lost 1 base, with 16 bases spanning the gap. There are 16 residues in the CDR3. CDR1 DFQATT and CDR2 SNEGSKA come from the germline V gene (reference sequence).

This sequence joins TRBV5-4 and TRBJ2-5; D is perhaps TRBD1 (7 bases). CDR1 and CDR2 (germline): SGHNT, YYREEE (reference sequence). V was clipped by 4 bases and J by 5 bases, with 15 bases between them. The CDR3 contains 14 residues. As DNA, the CDR3 is TGTGCCAGCAGCCAACAGACAGGGAGGGAGACCCAGTACTTC. Translating gives CASSQQTGRETQYF.

The chain is built from TRBV29-1 and TRBJ1-4; maybe TRBD1 (5 bases). This CDR3 spans 13 amino acids. Trimming left V 5 bases short and J 4 bases short, with 11 bases between. The germline gives CDR1 SQVTM, CDR2 ANQGSEA. The CDR3 region has the DNA TGCAGCGTTAAAGGGGTGCTTAATGAAAAACTGTTTTTT. Protein: CSVKGVLNEKLFF.

This clonotype appeared many times. The chain joins TRBV29-1 to TRBJ2-3; either TRBD1 or TRBD2 may supply D (6 bases each). V was clipped by 0 bases and J by 4 bases, with 8 bases between them. Germline CDR1 reads SQVTM; CDR2 reads ANQGSEA. The CDR3 covers 13 residues. DNA for the CDR3: TGCAGCGTTGAAGACGGGGGCCCAGATACGCAGTATTTT. Protein product: CSVEDGGPDTQYF.